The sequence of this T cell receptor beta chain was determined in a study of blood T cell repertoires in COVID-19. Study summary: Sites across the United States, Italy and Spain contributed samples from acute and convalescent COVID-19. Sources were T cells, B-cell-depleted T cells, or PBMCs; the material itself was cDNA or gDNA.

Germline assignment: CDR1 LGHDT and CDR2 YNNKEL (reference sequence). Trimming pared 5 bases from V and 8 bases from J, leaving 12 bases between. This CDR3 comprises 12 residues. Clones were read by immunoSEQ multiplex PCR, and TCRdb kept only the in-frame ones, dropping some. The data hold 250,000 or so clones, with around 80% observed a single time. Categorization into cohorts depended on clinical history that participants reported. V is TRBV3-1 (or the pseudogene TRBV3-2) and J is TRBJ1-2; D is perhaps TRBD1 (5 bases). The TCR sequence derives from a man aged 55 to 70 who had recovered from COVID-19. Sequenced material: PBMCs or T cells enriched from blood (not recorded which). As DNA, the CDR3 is TGTGCCAGCAGCGGGGACGGGGGAGGCTACACCTTC. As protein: CASSGDGGGYTF.